This T cell receptor beta chain was found in a study of molecular identifiers for immune sequencing clone quantification. The V end was cut by 0 bases, the J end by 4 bases, with 9 bases between. This CDR3 spans 14 amino acids. This clonotype was seen a handful of times. Its antigen is unknown. CD8+CD4-CCR7+CD45RA+ sorting gave the naive CD8 T cells. With listed TCR primers and previously described methods, bulk TCR libraries were prepared. TCRdb analysed the PCR reads with MiXCR anew, one entry per CDR3 protein. Found here are 63,000 or so distinct CDR3 sequences, around 17% of them singletons; the top ten hold roughly 1.5%. Study observations and caveats: The share of molecules held by clones above 20 RNA copies was over 99% in effector cells and under 1% in naive cells.

Source material: naive CD8+ T cells from blood, with Jurkat cell RNA spiked in. Subset indicated: FACS-sorted CD8+CD4-CCR7+CD45RA+ naive T cells. The chain has TRBV12-3 or TRBV12-4 and TRBJ1-2; D unclear. This receptor was obtained from a human donor in good health. Some libraries in this study had Jurkat cell RNA spiked in. The CDR3 DNA reads TGTGCCAGCAGTTTAGCAGGCAGTGTCTATGGCTACACCTTC. This gives the protein CASSLAGSVYGYTF.